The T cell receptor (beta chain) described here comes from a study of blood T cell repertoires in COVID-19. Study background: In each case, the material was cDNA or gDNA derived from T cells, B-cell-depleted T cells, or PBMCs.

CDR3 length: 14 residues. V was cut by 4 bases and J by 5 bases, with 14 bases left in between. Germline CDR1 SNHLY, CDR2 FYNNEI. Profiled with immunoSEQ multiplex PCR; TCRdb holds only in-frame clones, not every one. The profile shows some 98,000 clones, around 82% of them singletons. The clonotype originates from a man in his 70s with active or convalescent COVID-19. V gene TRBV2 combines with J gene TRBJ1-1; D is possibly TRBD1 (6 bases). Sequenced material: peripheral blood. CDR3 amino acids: CASSGEGEGTEAFF. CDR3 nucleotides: TGTGCCAGCAGTGGGGAGGGGGAGGGGACTGAAGCTTTCTTT.